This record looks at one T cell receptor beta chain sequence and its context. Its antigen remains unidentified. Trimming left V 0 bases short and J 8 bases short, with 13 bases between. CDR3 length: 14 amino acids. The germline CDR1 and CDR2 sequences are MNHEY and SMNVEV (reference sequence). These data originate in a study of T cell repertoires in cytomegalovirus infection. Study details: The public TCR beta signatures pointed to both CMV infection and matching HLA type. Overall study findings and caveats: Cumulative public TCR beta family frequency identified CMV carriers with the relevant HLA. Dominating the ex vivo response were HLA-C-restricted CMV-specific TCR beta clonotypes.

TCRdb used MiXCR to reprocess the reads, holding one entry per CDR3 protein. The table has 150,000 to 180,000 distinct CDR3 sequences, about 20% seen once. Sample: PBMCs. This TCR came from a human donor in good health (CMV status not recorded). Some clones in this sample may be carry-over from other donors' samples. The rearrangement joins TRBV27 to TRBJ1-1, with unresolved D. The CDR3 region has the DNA TGTGCCAGCAGTTTATCGATACGACCCTGGGAAGCTTTCTTT. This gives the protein CASSLSIRPWEAFF.